These 13 T cell receptor beta chains originate from one sample sequenced in a study of T cell responses to AZD1222 COVID-19 vaccine. The assay was immunoSEQ multiplex PCR, and TCRdb's table has in-frame clones only and misses some. The sample holds around 74,000 clones; 92% are singletons and the top ten take about 7.1%. Here the sequenced sample was peripheral blood, taken on day 0 of MenACWY control vaccination. Receptors originate from an adult in good health.

The DNA of the CDR3 is TGTGCCAGCAGACAGTCAGGGGGCCGCTATGGCTACACCTTC. Translating gives CASRQSGGRYGYTF. The chain is built from TRBV7-2 and TRBJ1-2; 8 bases map to TRBD1. CDR1 and CDR2 (germline): SGHTA, FQGNSA. J gave up 4 bases and V 6 bases, and 7 bases lay outside the gene matches. The CDR3 runs to 14 residues.

The chain joins TRBV7-2 to TRBJ1-5, with D possibly TRBD1 on 5 matching bases. This CDR3 has 15 residues. Deletions cut 3 bases from V and 1 base from J, with 10 bases between. From germline, CDR1 is SGHTA and CDR2 FQGNSA. CDR3 in amino acids: CASSFKGRSNQPQHF. The CDR3 DNA reads TGTGCCAGCAGCTTCAAGGGGCGAAGCAATCAGCCCCAGCATTTT.

The chain's CDR3 is CASSLDGAGGPIAYEQYF. The CDR3 region has the DNA TGTGCCAGCAGCTTAGACGGAGCGGGAGGGCCGATAGCCTACGAGCAGTACTTC. The chain carries TRBV7-6 and TRBJ2-7, with 10 positions matching TRBD2. CDR1 is SGHVS, CDR2 FNYEAQ, per germline. The CDR3 has 18 amino acids. J gave up 2 bases and V 1 base, and 11 bases lay outside the gene matches.

This clone has a single count. This rearrangement joins TRBV28 to TRBJ1-4, with D unclear. CDR1 and CDR2 from the germline V gene are MDHEN and SYDVKM. V lost 8 bases and J 6 bases, leaving 4 bases between the germline ends. The CDR3 is made up of 10 amino acids. The CDR3 DNA follows: TGTGCCAGCGCGGATGAAAAACTGTTTTTT. As protein: CASADEKLFF.

The gene calls are TRBV5-1 and TRBJ2-3; 7 bases map to TRBD1. The CDR3 runs to 16 residues. The V gene end was trimmed by 3 bases and the J gene end by 4 bases; junction bases not matched to a gene: 11. Germline values: CDR1 SGHRS, CDR2 YFSETQ. CDR3 sequence: CASSSAGQVGADTQYF. Written as DNA, the CDR3 is TGCGCCAGCAGCTCGGCCGGACAGGTTGGGGCAGATACGCAGTATTTT.

The gene calls are TRBV10-3 and TRBJ2-3; D may be TRBD1 or TRBD2 (5 bases each). Germline CDR1 ENHRY, CDR2 SYGVKD. The V and J ends lost 4 bases and 3 bases respectively, with 11 bases between them. CDR3 length equals 14 residues. The CDR3 nucleotides are TGTGCCATCAGTGGGGACGGCGCGACAGATACGCAGTATTTT. This codes for CAISGDGATDTQYF.

The rearrangement uses TRBV10-1 and TRBJ2-5; 9 nucleotides match TRBD2. The trim removed 5 bases at V and 2 bases at J, leaving 3 bases unmatched. The CDR3 is 14 amino acids. Germline V gives CDR1 WNHNN, CDR2 SYGVQD (reference sequence). The CDR3 DNA sequence: TGCGCCAGCAGTAAGACTAGCGGTCAAGAGACCCAGTACTTC. Translated, it gives CASSKTSGQETQYF.

This clone was found once. The V and J genes are TRBV4-3 and TRBJ2-6; D is possibly TRBD1 or TRBD2 (5 bases each). Germline V gene data show CDR1 as LGHNA and CDR2 as YSLEER. This CDR3 contains 18 residues. Trimming left V 4 bases short and J 1 base short, with 17 bases between. In DNA form, the CDR3 reads TGCGCCAGCAGCCCCTATGGGGCAGGGAGATCTGGGGCCAACGTCCTGACTTTC. Protein sequence: CASSPYGAGRSGANVLTF.

The chain joins TRBV19 to TRBJ2-5; D is perhaps TRBD1 (5 bases). The CDR3 contains 13 residues. Germline V gene data show CDR1 as LNHDA and CDR2 as SQIVND (reference sequence). Trimming left V 5 bases short and J 3 bases short, with 10 bases between. The CDR3 sequence: CASSQDREETQYF. In nucleotides, the CDR3 is TGTGCCAGTAGTCAAGACAGAGAAGAGACCCAGTACTTC.

V gene TRBV20-1 combines with J gene TRBJ2-5; 7 nucleotides line up with TRBD1. This CDR3 spans 15 amino acids. CDR1 is DFQATT and CDR2 is SNEGSKA in the germline V gene (reference sequence). V trimming: 3 bases; J trimming: 2 bases; junction bases outside the gene matches: 9. The CDR3 reads CSASVRQGIQETQYF. DNA for the CDR3: TGCAGTGCTAGTGTGAGACAGGGAATACAAGAGACCCAGTACTTC.

The rearrangement links TRBV15 to TRBJ2-7, with D unclear. V lost 1 base and J 2 bases, leaving 9 bases between the germline ends. The germline V gene has CDR1 LNHNV and CDR2 YYDKDF (reference sequence). This CDR3 has 14 amino acids. CDR3 region: CATSRAGDAYEQYF. The DNA for the CDR3 is TGTGCCACCAGCAGAGCTGGGGATGCCTACGAGCAGTACTTC.

This clone was recorded once. The chain recombines TRBV24-1 with TRBJ2-1, with TRBD1 matching 7 bases. Germline lookup yields CDR1 KGHDR and CDR2 SFDVKD. V lost 1 base to trimming and J lost 5 bases; unmatched junction nucleotides: 7. The CDR3 consists of 16 residues. CDR3 DNA: TGTGCCACCAGTGATTTTGGGACAGCACGGAACAATGAGCAGTTCTTC. This codes for CATSDFGTARNNEQFF.

V is TRBV3-1 (or the pseudogene TRBV3-2) and J is TRBJ2-5; a possible D gene is TRBD2 (6 bases). The CDR3 contains 14 residues. Germline CDR1 LGHDT, CDR2 YNNKEL (reference sequence). V lost 3 bases and J lost 5, with 13 bases in between. The CDR3 is CASSQNKGRETQYF. CDR3 coding DNA: TGTGCCAGCAGCCAGAACAAAGGGAGGGAGACCCAGTACTTC.